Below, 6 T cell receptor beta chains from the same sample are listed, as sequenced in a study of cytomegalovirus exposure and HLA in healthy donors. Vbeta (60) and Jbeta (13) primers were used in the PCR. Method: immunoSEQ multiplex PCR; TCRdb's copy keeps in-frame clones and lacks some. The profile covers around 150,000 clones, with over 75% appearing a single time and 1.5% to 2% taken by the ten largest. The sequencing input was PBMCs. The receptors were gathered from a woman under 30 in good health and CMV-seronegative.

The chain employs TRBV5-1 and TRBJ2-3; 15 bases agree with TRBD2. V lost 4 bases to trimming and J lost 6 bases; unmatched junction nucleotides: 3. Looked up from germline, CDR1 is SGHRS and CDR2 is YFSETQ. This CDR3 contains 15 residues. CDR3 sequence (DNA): TGCGCCAGCAGCCCGGGACTAGCGGGGGGCGATACGCAGTATTTT. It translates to CASSPGLAGGDTQYF.

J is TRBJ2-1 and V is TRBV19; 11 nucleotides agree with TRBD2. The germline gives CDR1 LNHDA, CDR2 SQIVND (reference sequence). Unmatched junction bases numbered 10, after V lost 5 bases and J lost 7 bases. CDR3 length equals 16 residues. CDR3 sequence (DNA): TGTGCCAGTAGTTTCCGACCTAGCGGGAGGAGGAATGAGCAGTTCTTC. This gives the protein CASSFRPSGRRNEQFF.

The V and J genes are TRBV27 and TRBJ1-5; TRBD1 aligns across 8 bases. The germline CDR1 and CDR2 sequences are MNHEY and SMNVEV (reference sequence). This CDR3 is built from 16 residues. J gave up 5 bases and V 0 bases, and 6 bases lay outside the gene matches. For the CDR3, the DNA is TGTGCCAGCAGTTTATCATCCAGGGGGCGTTATCAGCCCCAGCATTTT. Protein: CASSLSSRGRYQPQHF.

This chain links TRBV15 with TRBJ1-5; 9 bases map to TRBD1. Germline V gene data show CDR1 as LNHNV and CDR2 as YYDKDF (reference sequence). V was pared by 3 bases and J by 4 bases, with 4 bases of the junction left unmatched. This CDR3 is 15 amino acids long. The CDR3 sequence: CATSRGQGLNQPQHF. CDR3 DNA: TGTGCCACCAGCAGGGGACAGGGACTGAATCAGCCCCAGCATTTT.

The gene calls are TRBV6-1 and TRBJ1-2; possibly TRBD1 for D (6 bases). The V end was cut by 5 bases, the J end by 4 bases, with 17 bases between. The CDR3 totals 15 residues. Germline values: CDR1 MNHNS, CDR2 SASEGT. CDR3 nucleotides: TGTGCCAGCAGTATACAGGGCCAAAGCTTCTATGGCTACACCTTC. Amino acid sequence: CASSIQGQSFYGYTF.

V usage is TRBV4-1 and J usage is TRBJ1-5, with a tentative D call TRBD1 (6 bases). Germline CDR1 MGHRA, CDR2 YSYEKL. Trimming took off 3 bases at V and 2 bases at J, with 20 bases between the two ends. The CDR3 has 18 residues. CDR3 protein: CASSHLRPGEGRNQPQHF. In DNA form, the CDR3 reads TGCGCCAGCAGCCACCTCAGGCCAGGGGAAGGGCGCAATCAGCCCCAGCATTTT.